This T cell receptor beta chain was obtained from a study of CD8 T cells in Susac syndrome. The study's findings and limits: The study admitted that it had a relatively small number of individuals in its TCR sequencing and HLA analysis.

Reverse transcription of about 0.5 to 1 ug RNA was performed with random hexamers. TCR beta CDR3 was amplified by immunoSEQ multiplex PCR. This amplification extended across 54 Vbeta and 13 Jbeta segments. A single record per CDR3 protein comes from TCRdb applying MiXCR to the immunoSEQ multiplex PCR reads. The data hold more than 90,000 distinct CDR3 sequences, with about 92% observed a single time. A note on this clonotype: Its antigen is not identified.

This CDR3 spans 13 amino acids. V shed 6 bases, J shed 7 bases, and the junction held 8 bases outside the gene matches. Germline V gives CDR1 SQVTM, CDR2 ANQGSEA. In blood CD8+ and CD4+ T cells, TCR beta underwent sequencing. TEMRA cells were FACS-enriched, unlike CD8+ and CD4+ T cells, which were negatively isolated. The receptor was derived from a human donor with multiple sclerosis. The chain combines TRBV29-1 with TRBJ2-2, with 7 bases identical to TRBD1. Sequencing used CD4+ T cells from PBMCs. For the CDR3, the DNA is TGCAGCGTCGGTGACAGGGAATTCGGGGAGCTGTTTTTT. Translated, it gives CSVGDREFGELFF.